This T cell receptor (beta chain) was identified in a study of cytomegalovirus exposure and HLA in healthy donors. Comment on this clone: Its antigen is still unknown.

Points from the study as a whole: The likely origin of a cluster of highly shared sequence variants was a sequencing artifact.

The V end was cut by 4 bases, the J end by 2 bases, with 12 bases between. The CDR3 totals 15 residues. The germline gives CDR1 SNHLY, CDR2 FYNNEI. Each of the donors was a healthy bone marrow donor. The PCR employed 60 Vbeta primers together with 13 Jbeta primers. The method was immunoSEQ multiplex PCR; TCRdb's version includes in-frame clones alone and lacks a portion of them. The sample carries under 300,000 clones, 70% to 90% recorded once. Material for sequencing was PBMCs. This receptor was obtained from a man between 35 and 55 years old in good health and CMV-seropositive. The chain couples TRBV2 to TRBJ2-1; a weak D match, TRBD2 (6 bases). CDR3 sequence reads: CASSGTGVAYNEQFF. Here the CDR3 DNA reads TGTGCCAGCAGTGGAACGGGAGTCGCCTACAATGAGCAGTTCTTC.